Included here is one T cell receptor (beta chain) sequence, with context. As yet, its antigen is unknown. V was shortened by 0 bases and J by 2 bases, with 2 bases between the two germline ends. Germline V gene data show CDR1 as LGHDT and CDR2 as YNNKEL (reference sequence). There are 13 residues in the CDR3. The data originate from a study of T cells in Graves' hyperthyroidism and ophthalmopathy. Broader study findings: Through a model of 13 V-J features, ophthalmopathy was separated from stable hyperthyroidism.

RNA transcripts were the template for amplifying TCR beta CDR3 regions. HTBI primers were used for first-round RT-PCR of the TCR CDR3. TCRdb processed the multiplex PCR reads anew with MiXCR; each CDR3 protein has one entry. The profile shows a few hundred thousand distinct CDR3 sequences, just under 25% of them singletons. Graves' hyperthyroidism was deemed stable given no ophthalmopathy progression within 18 months. This receptor was obtained from a man between 50 and 59 years old with Graves' hyperthyroidism. This chain connects TRBV3-1 to TRBJ1-3; D unclear. Specimen: blood. Here the CDR3 reads CASSQDPGNTIYF. DNA of the CDR3: TGTGCCAGCAGCCAAGATCCTGGAAACACCATATATTTT.